The 17 T cell receptor beta chains below were found in one sample sequenced in a study of blood T cell repertoires in COVID-19. Only in-frame clones appear in the TCRdb table, and some are missing; sequencing was by immunoSEQ multiplex PCR. The sample has some 260,000 clones, 82% seen once; the top ten hold roughly 3%. What was sequenced was peripheral blood. All receptors come from a woman aged 18-35 years with acute or convalescent COVID-19.

The rearrangement links TRBV7-9 to TRBJ1-5; 8 bases line up with TRBD1. Germline V gene data show CDR1 as SEHNR and CDR2 as FQNEAQ (reference sequence). V trimming: 5 bases; J trimming: 0 bases; junction bases outside the gene matches: 3. The CDR3 loop spans 15 amino acids. CDR3 protein: CASSPTGDSNQPQHF. CDR3 DNA: TGTGCCAGCAGCCCGACAGGGGATAGCAATCAGCCCCAGCATTTT. The entire variable domain, with the rest obtained from reference TRBV7-9 and TRBJ1-5, is as follows: DTGVSQNPRHKITKRGQNVTFRCDPISEHNRLYWYRQTLGQGPEFLTYFQNEAQLEKSRLLSDRFSAERPKGSFSTLEIQRTEQGDSAMYLCASSPTGDSNQPQHFGDGTRLSIL.

This clone was detected a few times. The V and J genes are TRBV4-2 and TRBJ1-3; D gene uncertain. Per germline, CDR1 LGHNA and CDR2 YNFKEQ. V lost 1 base to trimming and J lost 2 bases, with 12 bases between them. The CDR3 runs to 16 residues. The CDR3 region has the DNA TGTGCCAGCAGCCAAGGTAGGAGTAACGCTGGAAACACCATATATTTT. It is translated as CASSQGRSNAGNTIYF.

This chain uses TRBV28 with TRBJ1-2; the D gene is possibly TRBD1 (5 bases). The CDR3 has 16 amino acids. Per the germline V gene, CDR1 is MDHEN and CDR2 is SYDVKM. Trimming left V 5 bases short and J 1 base short, with 17 bases between. CDR3 coding DNA: TGTGCCAGCAGTCTGGCGGGGGGAGATGATAACTATGGCTACACCTTC. Protein: CASSLAGGDDNYGYTF.

V and J are TRBV27 and TRBJ1-5; the D is unclear. The CDR3 consists of 14 residues. Between the trimmed V and J ends, which lost 3 bases and 5 bases, there was a span of 11 bases. The V gene's germline CDR1 is MNHEY and CDR2 SMNVEV (reference sequence). CDR3: CASSLETTDQPQHF. The CDR3 DNA is TGTGCCAGCAGTTTGGAGACCACTGATCAGCCCCAGCATTTT.

V usage is TRBV24-1 and J usage is TRBJ2-2; perhaps TRBD1 as D (5 bases). CDR1 is KGHDR and CDR2 is SFDVKD in the germline V gene. This CDR3 contains 14 residues. Trimming removed 5 bases at V and 2 bases at J, with 8 bases between. The CDR3, as DNA: TGTGCCACCAGTGTAACAGGAAACACCGGGGAGCTGTTTTTT. Protein product: CATSVTGNTGELFF.

The CDR3, as DNA: TGTGCCAGCAGCGTAGGGGGGGATCCCTATGGCTACACCTTC. Protein sequence: CASSVGGDPYGYTF. The chain couples TRBV9 to TRBJ1-2; weak D call: TRBD1 (5 bases). The CDR3 consists of 14 residues. V was clipped by 0 bases and J by 4 bases, with 10 bases between them. Germline CDR1 is SGDLS and CDR2 is YYNGEE.

This rearrangement joins TRBV21-1 to TRBJ1-1. TRBV21-1 is a pseudogene segment. The CDR3 runs 11 residues. As DNA, the CDR3 is TGTGCCAGCAGCAACCCCAACGGGGCTTTCTTT. Translation gives CASSNPNGAFF.

This sequence joins TRBV5-1 and TRBJ2-3; 7 bases are shared with TRBD1. J was trimmed by 6 bases and V by 3 bases; bases with no gene match: 10. The CDR3 has 15 residues. Germline V gene sequence: CDR1 SGHRS, CDR2 YFSETQ. The DNA of the CDR3 is TGCGCCAGCAGCTCCCAACAGGGGCTCCCCGATACGCAGTATTTT. Its translation: CASSSQQGLPDTQYF.

V gene TRBV6-5 combines with J gene TRBJ2-7; TRBD1 might be the D (5 bases). The CDR3 is 14 residues long. Trimming pared 5 bases from V and 4 bases from J, leaving 15 bases between. CDR1 and CDR2 (germline): MNHEY, SVGAGI. The CDR3 loop is CASSPPGIGYEQYF. In DNA, the CDR3 is TGTGCCAGCAGTCCCCCAGGGATCGGTTACGAGCAGTACTTC.

The chain recombines TRBV18 with TRBJ1-1; D unclear. Germline V gene data show CDR1 as KGHSH and CDR2 as LQKENI. The germline V and J ends were trimmed by 3 bases and 2 bases, with 16 bases remaining between them. This CDR3 is 16 amino acids long. CDR3 region: CASSPRPVDTNTEAFF. CDR3 coding DNA: TGTGCCAGCTCACCCCGTCCCGTCGACACCAACACTGAAGCTTTCTTT. Full variable domain (missing parts from reference TRBV18 and TRBJ1-1): NAGVMQNPRHLVRRRGQEARLRCSPMKGHSHVYWYRQLPEEGLKFMVYLQKENIIDESGMPKERFSAEFPKEGPSILRIQQVVRGDSAAYFCASSPRPVDTNTEAFFGQGTRLTVV.

The chain combines TRBV5-4 with TRBJ2-1, with 9 bases identical to TRBD2. The germline CDR1 and CDR2 sequences are SGHNT and YYREEE (reference sequence). This CDR3 spans 15 amino acids. V lost 5 bases and J lost 10; bases outside the gene matches: 13. CDR3 loop: CASSLSGRPSGEQFF. CDR3 coding DNA: TGTGCCAGCAGTTTGAGCGGGAGGCCTTCAGGGGAGCAGTTCTTC.

The chain joins TRBV28 to TRBJ1-1; 7 positions match TRBD1. The CDR3 contains 13 residues. Unmatched junction bases numbered 8, after V lost 7 bases and J lost 6 bases. Germline V gene lookup returns CDR1 MDHEN and CDR2 SYDVKM. This CDR3 is CASTEQGLAEAFF. The CDR3, as DNA: TGTGCCAGCACCGAACAGGGGCTGGCTGAAGCTTTCTTT. Full variable domain (missing parts from reference TRBV28 and TRBJ1-1): DVKVTQSSRYLVKRTGEKVFLECVQDMDHENMFWYRQDPGLGLRLIYFSYDVKMKEKGDIPEGYSVSREKKERFSLILESASTNQTSMYLCASTEQGLAEAFFGQGTRLTVV.

The CDR3 coding sequence is TGTGCCAGCAGCCAAGATTGGGCCAGACAGGCCAACTATGGCTACACCTTC. Translation gives CASSQDWARQANYGYTF. The rearrangement links TRBV3-1 (or the pseudogene TRBV3-2) to TRBJ1-2; D is perhaps TRBD1 (6 bases). The germline CDR1 and CDR2 sequences are LGHDT and YNNKEL (reference sequence). V lost 0 bases to trimming and J lost 2 bases, with 16 bases between them. The CDR3 totals 17 residues.

The chain links TRBV7-2 to TRBJ2-7; possibly TRBD2 for D (5 bases). CDR1 and CDR2 from the germline V gene are SGHTA and FQGNSA. CDR3 size: 15 residues. The ends were cut back, 7 bases at V and 5 bases at J, with 21 bases in the middle. CDR3: CASTYIGLAAHEQYF. The CDR3 DNA reads as TGTGCCAGCACCTATATAGGCCTAGCAGCCCACGAGCAGTACTTC.

This chain uses TRBV7-2 with TRBJ2-7; TRBD2 matches 12 bases. Germline values: CDR1 SGHTA, CDR2 FQGNSA. The CDR3 has 16 residues. V gave up 5 bases and J gave up 6 bases; unmatched junction bases: 11. The CDR3 DNA reads TGTGCCAGCAGCCCAAGGGGTAGGGGACTAGCGGGCGAGCAGTACTTC. Its translation is CASSPRGRGLAGEQYF. The entire variable domain, with the rest obtained from reference TRBV7-2 and TRBJ2-7, is as follows: GAGVSQSPSNKVTEKGKDVELRCDPISGHTALYWYRQSLGQGLEFLIYFQGNSAPDKSGLPSDRFSAERTGGSVSTLTIQRTQQEDSAVYLCASSPRGRGLAGEQYFGPGTRLTVT.

This rearrangement joins TRBV4-3 to TRBJ1-3, with 7 bases lining up with TRBD1. Trimming took 3 bases from V and 1 from J; bases not matched to a gene: 3. Germline V gene data show CDR1 as LGHNA and CDR2 as YSLEER. The CDR3 has 15 amino acids. The DNA for the CDR3 is TGCGCCAGCAGCCAGACGACAGGGTCTGGAAACACCATATATTTT. Residues: CASSQTTGSGNTIYF.

The rearrangement uses TRBV5-8 and TRBJ1-2; D unclear. Trimming took off 0 bases at V and 3 bases at J, with 12 bases between the two ends. The germline V gene has CDR1 SGHTS and CDR2 YDEGEE. The CDR3 length is 15 residues. The CDR3 DNA reads TGTGCCAGCAGCTTGGGGTCCGGGGAGGACTATGGCTACACCTTC. As protein: CASSLGSGEDYGYTF.